Each of the 25 T cell receptor beta chains below was sequenced from the same sample in a study of response to subunit inactivated influenza vaccine. TCRdb re-analysed the RT-PCR reads in MiXCR, keeping a single row per CDR3 protein. Among approximately 680,000 distinct CDR3 sequences listed, approximately 14% were seen once. This material consisted of PBMCs from blood, taken about 11 days after vaccination. The receptors derive from a man in his forties or fifties who received an inactivated influenza vaccine.

The V call is TRBV9, the J call TRBJ2-7, with TRBD2 matching 8 bases. V lost 3 bases to trimming and J lost 6 bases; unmatched junction nucleotides: 11. This CDR3 contains 15 residues. From germline, CDR1 is SGDLS and CDR2 YYNGEE. This chain's CDR3 is CASSATGTSDREQYF. CDR3 bases: TGTGCCAGCAGCGCCACCGGGACTAGTGATCGCGAGCAGTACTTC.

This chain links TRBV20-1 with TRBJ1-4, with unresolved D. This CDR3 spans 13 amino acids. Germline CDR1 DFQATT, CDR2 SNEGSKA (reference sequence). The V and J ends lost 7 bases and 5 bases respectively, with 14 bases between them. The CDR3 DNA reads as TGCAGTGTTAAAGGTCCCGGAAATGAAAAACTGTTTTTT. Amino acids: CSVKGPGNEKLFF.

The chain employs TRBV29-1 and TRBJ2-3, with TRBD1 as a possible D gene (5 bases). The CDR3 length is 12 residues. The germline V gene encodes CDR1 SQVTM and CDR2 ANQGSEA. V dropped 4 bases and J dropped 4 bases, with 9 bases sitting between them. The CDR3, as DNA: TGCAGCGTTGGGGCACAGGCAGATACGCAGTATTTT. This gives the protein CSVGAQADTQYF.

The chain has TRBV18 and TRBJ1-2; TRBD1 agrees at 7 bases. This CDR3 spans 16 amino acids. Trimming at V came to 3 bases and at J to 4 bases, leaving 11 bases not matched to a gene. Germline lookup yields CDR1 KGHSH and CDR2 LQKENI. The CDR3 spells CASSPRTGVGVYGYTF. The CDR3 coding sequence is TGTGCCAGCTCACCCAGAACAGGGGTGGGAGTCTATGGCTACACCTTC.

This clonotype was detected a few times. This rearrangement joins TRBV29-1 to TRBJ2-1; D is unresolved. Germline V gene sequence: CDR1 SQVTM, CDR2 ANQGSEA. The CDR3 length is 12 residues. Trimming took 6 bases from V and 9 from J, leaving 15 bases between them. The CDR3 region is CSVRDSGFEQFF. CDR3 in DNA: TGCAGCGTCCGAGATTCAGGTTTTGAGCAGTTCTTC.

This clonotype has just a few counts. The chain carries TRBV6-1 and TRBJ2-3; 7 bases are shared with TRBD2. Trimming removed 11 bases from V and 4 bases from J; junction bases left unmatched: 12. The CDR3 is made up of 14 amino acids. Germline loops: CDR1 MNHNS, CDR2 SASEGT. CDR3 nucleotides: TGTGCCGCAACTCGAGGACTAGTGCCAGATACGCAGTATTTT. It specifies CAATRGLVPDTQYF.

In this sample, this clonotype turned up a few times. The genes are TRBV28 and TRBJ2-7; D is ambiguous. The germline V and J ends were trimmed by 4 bases and 1 base, with 17 bases remaining between them. The germline gives CDR1 MDHEN, CDR2 SYDVKM. CDR3 length: 16 residues. The CDR3 reads CASSSLRHGQSYEQYF. CDR3 in DNA: TGTGCCAGCAGTTCCCTCCGCCATGGCCAATCCTACGAGCAGTACTTC.

The V gene is TRBV9, the J gene TRBJ1-6; D is unclear. V gave up 0 bases and J gave up 8 bases, with 12 bases separating them. Germline V gene sequence: CDR1 SGDLS, CDR2 YYNGEE. The length of the CDR3 is 15 residues. CDR3 nucleotides: TGTGCCAGCAGCGTAGGCCCAAGTGCGGATTCACCCCTCCACTTT. This encodes CASSVGPSADSPLHF.

DNA of the CDR3: TGCGCCAGCAGCCTAGCGGGGATCTACAATGAGCAGTTCTTC. Protein: CASSLAGIYNEQFF. This chain joins TRBV5-1 and TRBJ2-1; TRBD2 aligns across 9 bases. V dropped 4 bases and J dropped 3; count of bases not matched to a gene: 2. Germline CDR1 is SGHRS and CDR2 is YFSETQ. The CDR3 has 14 residues.

A remark on this clonotype: The junction departs from the called germline gene at one end, perhaps through a read error. The chain carries TRBV11-1 and TRBJ2-1, with 8 bases matching TRBD2. Germline lookup yields CDR1 SGHAT and CDR2 FQDESV (reference sequence). CDR3 length equals 19 residues. The CDR3 loop reads CASGLVGGRGDSPYNEQFF. The CDR3 DNA reads as TGTGCCAGCGGCTTAGTAGGTGGGCGGGGGGATTCACCCTACAATGAGCAGTTCTTC.

This clonotype has only a few counts. The V gene is TRBV6-1, the J gene TRBJ2-3, with a possible D match to TRBD1 (6 bases). The CDR3 covers 14 residues. CDR1 is MNHNS and CDR2 is SASEGT in the germline V gene. V was trimmed by 6 bases and J by 0 bases, leaving 10 bases between them. CDR3 in amino acids: CASSRGQSTDTQYF. The CDR3 nucleotides are TGTGCCAGCAGCCGCGGACAGAGCACAGATACGCAGTATTTT.

The chain uses TRBV15 and TRBJ2-6; the D is unclear. The germline V and J ends were trimmed by 0 bases and 0 bases, with 15 bases remaining between them. The CDR3 spans 19 residues. Germline CDR1 is LNHNV and CDR2 is YYDKDF (reference sequence). DNA for the CDR3: TGTGCCACCAGCAGAGATTTTCGGTCCAGTACCTCTGGGGCCAACGTCCTGACTTTC. This codes for CATSRDFRSSTSGANVLTF.

This clonotype was seen more than once but under ten times. The chain carries TRBV6-1 and TRBJ2-2; the match to TRBD1 covers 8 bases. This CDR3 has 15 amino acids. V lost 8 bases and J lost 7; bases outside the gene matches: 12. Germline CDR1 is MNHNS and CDR2 is SASEGT. The CDR3 is CASEESRGRGGELFF. In DNA, the CDR3 is TGTGCCAGCGAGGAGAGCAGGGGGCGAGGCGGGGAGCTGTTTTTT.

This clonotype was seen more than once but under ten times. This chain connects TRBV11-1 to TRBJ2-3; 14 positions match TRBD2. CDR1 is SGHAT, CDR2 FQDESV, per germline (reference sequence). There are 20 residues in the CDR3. The V segment lost 5 bases and the J segment 3 bases; nucleotides outside the gene matches: 16. CDR3 sequence: CASSLLGTSGSKFLTDTQYF. Here the CDR3 DNA reads TGTGCCAGCAGCCTACTCGGGACTAGCGGGAGTAAATTCTTAACAGATACGCAGTATTTT.

Many counts were recorded for this clonotype. V and J are TRBV20-1 and TRBJ2-6; 9 positions match TRBD1. The CDR3 extends over 16 amino acids. The J segment lost 1 base and the V segment lost 5 bases, leaving 6 bases of the junction unmatched. Germline V gives CDR1 DFQATT, CDR2 SNEGSKA (reference sequence). The CDR3 here is CSAVTGGASGANVLTF. CDR3 in DNA: TGCAGTGCTGTTACAGGGGGCGCGTCTGGGGCCAACGTCCTGACTTTC.

CDR3 nucleotides: TGTGCCAGCAGCTGGACAGGACCTAATGAAAAACTGTTTTTT. Translating gives CASSWTGPNEKLFF. V usage is TRBV3-1 and J usage is TRBJ1-4; 7 nucleotides match TRBD1. CDR3 length equals 14 residues. In germline, CDR1 is LGHDT, CDR2 YNNKEL (reference sequence). V dropped 5 bases and J dropped 3; count of bases not matched to a gene: 3.

This clonotype was seen a handful of times. The V call is TRBV12-3 or TRBV12-4, the J call TRBJ2-3; 8 bases are shared with TRBD2. This CDR3 contains 15 residues. V gave up 8 bases and J gave up 5 bases; unmatched junction bases: 12. CDR3: CASPPDGGVGDTQYF. The CDR3 region has the DNA TGTGCCAGCCCCCCTGACGGGGGGGTTGGAGATACGCAGTATTTT.

This clonotype was recorded many times. The chain uses TRBV10-3 and TRBJ2-3; unclear D gene. This CDR3 has 11 residues. Between the trimmed V and J ends, which lost 11 bases and 3 bases, there was a span of 9 bases. The V gene's germline CDR1 is ENHRY and CDR2 SYGVKD. CDR3 loop: CAVLRTDTQYF. The CDR3 nucleotides read TGTGCCGTGCTCCGGACAGATACGCAGTATTTT.

The J gene is TRBJ1-4, the V gene TRBV7-9; 8 bases line up with TRBD1. The CDR3 sequence is 16 residues long. The germline CDR1 and CDR2 sequences are SEHNR and FQNEAQ (reference sequence). J was trimmed by 3 bases and V by 5 bases; bases with no gene match: 8. The CDR3 DNA follows: TGTGCCAGCAGCCCGGACGGACAGGGTCCTAATGAAAAACTGTTTTTT. Translating it yields CASSPDGQGPNEKLFF.

The V and J genes are TRBV2 and TRBJ2-3, with D tentatively TRBD1 (6 bases). CDR3 length: 15 amino acids. V shed 6 bases and J shed 2 bases, with 15 bases lying between them. The germline CDR1 and CDR2 sequences are SNHLY and FYNNEI. The chain's CDR3 is CASRTNPGHTDTQYF. Here the CDR3 DNA reads TGTGCCAGCAGGACTAATCCGGGACACACAGATACGCAGTATTTT.

This chain uses TRBV5-1 with TRBJ2-7; 9 nucleotides align to TRBD2. V shed 2 bases, J shed 6 bases, and the junction held 12 bases outside the gene matches. The CDR3 consists of 16 residues. Germline assignment: CDR1 SGHRS and CDR2 YFSETQ. CDR3 residues: CASSFNTERLAAEQYF. The CDR3 DNA reads TGCGCCAGCAGCTTCAACACTGAGCGACTAGCGGCCGAGCAGTACTTC.

The chain links TRBV11-2 to TRBJ2-7; D remains ambiguous. From germline, CDR1 is SGHAT and CDR2 FQNNGV. This CDR3 has 14 amino acids. V was cut by 7 bases and J by 0 bases, with 13 bases left in between. The CDR3 DNA reads TGTGCCAGCACGCTTGGGTTTAGCTCCTACGAGCAGTACTTC. Its translation: CASTLGFSSYEQYF.

The rearrangement joins TRBV7-2 to TRBJ1-1; D possibly corresponds to TRBD1 (6 bases). The CDR3 is 14 residues long. Deletions cut 5 bases from V and 6 bases from J, with 16 bases between. CDR1 is SGHTA and CDR2 is FQGNSA in the germline V gene. Here the CDR3 reads CASSKEHGGAEAFF. DNA for the CDR3: TGTGCCAGCAGCAAAGAACATGGGGGCGCTGAAGCTTTCTTT.

This clonotype was detected many times. The chain is built from TRBV5-1 and TRBJ2-3; D call uncertain. The CDR3 loop spans 12 amino acids. Deletions cut 0 bases from V and 5 bases from J, with 4 bases between. CDR1 and CDR2 (germline): SGHRS, YFSETQ. The CDR3 bases are TGCGCCAGCAGCTTGGTCGGAGATACGCAGTATTTT. It codes for CASSLVGDTQYF.

The CDR3, as DNA: TGCAGTGCTGGCAGGAACACCGGGGAGCTGTTTTTT. It is translated as CSAGRNTGELFF. The chain couples TRBV20-1 to TRBJ2-2; D unclear. Germline V gives CDR1 DFQATT, CDR2 SNEGSKA (reference sequence). This CDR3 has 12 amino acids. Deletions cut 5 bases from V and 1 base from J, with 5 bases between.